These T cell receptor beta chains were read from a single sample in a study of blood T cell repertoires in COVID-19. Clones were sequenced by immunoSEQ multiplex PCR, and TCRdb holds only the in-frame ones, with some missing. In the table there are about 240,000 clones, roughly 87% of which are singletons. Input material: PBMCs or T cells enriched from blood (not recorded which). The receptors derive from a woman in her twenties or thirties with acute COVID-19. The CDR3 runs from the conserved cysteine through the conserved F or W. A D gene is named only where the DNA matches it firmly. Clone size, where shown, is once, few, many, or a class for clones that have expanded.

CDR3nt: TGTGCCAGCAGTAAGGGACAGGGGCCTAATGAAAAACTGTTTTTT
CDR3aa: CASSKGQGPNEKLFF
j_gene: TRBJ1-4
abundance: .
d_gene: TRBD1
v_gene: TRBV6-4

CDR3nt: TGCGCCAGCAGTGGATTTGCCCCGGGACTTGGAAATCAGCCCCAGCATTTT
CDR3aa: CASSGFAPGLGNQPQHF
j_gene: TRBJ1-5
abundance: .
d_gene: .
v_gene: TRBV10-2

CDR3nt: TGTGCCAGCAGCTCCCAAGGACAGGGAGACCTTGAAGCTTTCTTT
CDR3aa: CASSSQGQGDLEAFF
j_gene: TRBJ1-1
abundance: few
d_gene: TRBD1
v_gene: TRBV7-6

CDR3nt: TGCGCCAGCAGCTTTGCAGGGTTTGGAAACACCATATATTTT
CDR3aa: CASSFAGFGNTIYF
j_gene: TRBJ1-3
abundance: .
d_gene: .
v_gene: TRBV5-1

CDR3nt: TGTGCTAGTGGTTCCCCGACAGGGGGTGGCCTAAATCAGCCCCAGCATTTT
CDR3aa: CASGSPTGGGLNQPQHF
j_gene: TRBJ1-5
abundance: .
d_gene: TRBD1
v_gene: TRBV12-5

CDR3nt: TGTGCCAGCAGCGCGGGACAGACAAACACCGGGGAGCTGTTTTTT
CDR3aa: CASSAGQTNTGELFF
j_gene: TRBJ2-2
abundance: .
d_gene: TRBD1
v_gene: TRBV9

CDR3nt: TGTGCCAGCAGCTTGTGGGGCAGGGGCCATGGCTACACCTTC
CDR3aa: CASSLWGRGHGYTF
j_gene: TRBJ1-2
abundance: .
d_gene: .
v_gene: TRBV5-6

CDR3nt: TGTGCCAGTACCCCAGCGTGGTCTCTAACTAATGAAAAACTGTTTTTT
CDR3aa: CASTPAWSLTNEKLFF
j_gene: TRBJ1-4
abundance: .
d_gene: .
v_gene: TRBV19

CDR3nt: TGCGCCAGCAGCTTTCGGGAGGTGGGCACTGAAGCTTTCTTT
CDR3aa: CASSFREVGTEAFF
j_gene: TRBJ1-1
abundance: .
d_gene: .
v_gene: TRBV5-1

CDR3nt: TGTGCCAGCAGCTCGCAGTACAAACTGTTTTTT
CDR3aa: CASSSQYKLFF
j_gene: TRBJ1-4
abundance: .
d_gene: .
v_gene: TRBV5-8

CDR3nt: TGCAGCGTTCTCCAGGGTAACGCCTATGGCTACACCTTC
CDR3aa: CSVLQGNAYGYTF
j_gene: TRBJ1-2
abundance: .
d_gene: .
v_gene: TRBV29-1

CDR3nt: TGTGCCAGCAGCTTGGATGTAATGAGAGGGAACACTGAAGCTTTCTTT
CDR3aa: CASSLDVMRGNTEAFF
j_gene: TRBJ1-1
abundance: .
d_gene: .
v_gene: TRBV5-4

CDR3nt: TGCGCCAGCAGCTTGGGTACAGGGAATTCACCCCTCCACTTT
CDR3aa: CASSLGTGNSPLHF
j_gene: TRBJ1-6
abundance: .
d_gene: .
v_gene: TRBV5-1

CDR3nt: TGCGCCAGCAGTGACCCAGGAGGAAACACCATATATTTT
CDR3aa: CASSDPGGNTIYF
j_gene: TRBJ1-3
abundance: .
d_gene: .
v_gene: TRBV10-1

CDR3nt: TGTGCCAGCGCTGCAGATACTGAAGCTTTCTTT
CDR3aa: CASAADTEAFF
j_gene: TRBJ1-1
abundance: .
d_gene: .
v_gene: TRBV7-6

CDR3nt: TGTGCCAGCTCACCTCCAACTAGCGGGGGTTCCTACGAGCAGTACTTC
CDR3aa: CASSPPTSGGSYEQYF
j_gene: TRBJ2-7
abundance: once
d_gene: TRBD2
v_gene: TRBV18

CDR3nt: TGTGCCAGCAGTGAATCTTTTTTTCTGGCGGGGTCCAATGAAAAACTGTTTTTT
CDR3aa: CASSESFFLAGSNEKLFF
j_gene: TRBJ1-4
abundance: .
d_gene: .
v_gene: TRBV2